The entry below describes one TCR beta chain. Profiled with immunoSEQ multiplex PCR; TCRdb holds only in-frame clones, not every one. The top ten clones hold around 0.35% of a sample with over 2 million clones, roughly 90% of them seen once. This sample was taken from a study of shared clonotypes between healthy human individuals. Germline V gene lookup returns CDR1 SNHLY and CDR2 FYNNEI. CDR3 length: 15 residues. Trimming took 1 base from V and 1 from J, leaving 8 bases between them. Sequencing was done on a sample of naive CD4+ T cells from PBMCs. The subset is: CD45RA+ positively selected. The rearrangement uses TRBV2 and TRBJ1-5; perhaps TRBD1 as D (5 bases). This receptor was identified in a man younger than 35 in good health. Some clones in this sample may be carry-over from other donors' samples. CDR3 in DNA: TGTGCCAGCAGTGAAGGCGGACAAAGCAATCAGCCCCAGCATTTT. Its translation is CASSEGGQSNQPQHF.